The 3 T cell receptor beta chains presented below share a single source sample, sequenced in a study of blood T cell repertoires in COVID-19. The repertoire was sequenced with immunoSEQ multiplex PCR; TCRdb's copy has only in-frame clones and lacks some. The sample yields about 190,000 clones, roughly 80% seen once. Specimen: peripheral blood. The receptor source for this set is a human donor in a cohort sampled during active COVID-19.

This sequence joins TRBV3-1 (or the pseudogene TRBV3-2) and TRBJ1-2, with D hard to call. V was trimmed by 4 bases and J by 8 bases, leaving 14 bases between them. Germline CDR1 and CDR2: LGHDT and YNNKEL (reference sequence). The CDR3 has 13 residues. CDR3 sequence: CASSLLRERGYTF. CDR3 coding DNA: TGTGCCAGCAGCCTTTTGAGGGAACGAGGCTACACCTTC.

The sample holds one count of this clone. The chain links TRBV10-3 to TRBJ2-3; 9 bases map to TRBD2. Germline-derived CDR1 and CDR2 are ENHRY and SYGVKD. The ends lost 4 bases at V and 2 bases at J; junction bases unmatched: 4. The CDR3 length is 15 residues. For the CDR3, the DNA is TGTGCCATCAGTGGACTAGCGGAGATCACAGATACGCAGTATTTT. Translated: CAISGLAEITDTQYF.

The V call is TRBV7-6, the J call TRBJ1-5; weak D call: TRBD1 (6 bases). CDR3 length: 15 amino acids. The germline CDR1 and CDR2 sequences are SGHVS and FNYEAQ. V was pared by 1 base and J by 6 bases, with 13 bases between. The DNA for the CDR3 is TGTGCCAGCAGCTTAGTTTGGGGGCTTTCTCAGCCCCAGCATTTT. Its protein product is CASSLVWGLSQPQHF.